This TCR beta chain is from a study of CD8 T cells in Susac syndrome (dated by TCRdb to the late 2010s). Turning to the overall study: Whether CD8+ T cell activation and differentiation in Susac syndrome was antigen driven was tested using repertoire sequencing. The clonality of the CD8+ T cell repertoire was compared across some eleven healthy donors, about 14 Susac syndrome patients and around 16 multiple sclerosis patients. The paper's findings and limits, for the study overall: The number of individuals in the TCR sequencing and HLA analysis was acknowledged as relatively small.

Taken from the germline V gene, the CDR1 and CDR2 loops are KGHDR and SFDVKD. Cut back by 8 bases and 3 bases, the V and J ends lie 16 bases apart. Reading from cysteine to phenylalanine, the CDR3 counts 15 amino acids. Here the CDR3 DNA is all that survives: 45 bases in frame from base 1. RNA was extracted using the RNeasy kit, and about 0.5 to 1 ug of the RNA was reverse transcribed with random hexamers. The immunoSEQ multiplex PCR assay, which covers 54 Vbeta and 13 Jbeta segments, was used to amplify TCR beta CDR3 regions. Bias from PCR amplification was corrected by using a synthetic template baseline for primer optimization and for computational correction. The paper's data handling went like this. Only productive sequences were kept, with reads annotated to V, D and J genes according to IMGT and analyzed in immunoSEQ Analyzer. Clonality was computed as one minus Shannon entropy normalized by log2 of the number of productive unique sequences. For each patient and control, public and private clones were evaluated within the 100 most prevalent clones. Susac-specific clones were defined as absent from healthy and MS cohorts, over a thousand published viral clones and other ImmuneACCESS disease sequences. TCRdb reworked the public reads: Q25 trimming with fastp, MiXCR clone assembly, productive beta chains retained. Merged by CDR3 protein, the rows form single entries marked with the most common genes and DNA. These V and J calls are TCRdb output, not the study's own analysis. For this sample there are around 130,000 distinct CDR3 sequences; around 86% appear just once. The top ten hold roughly 0.48% of the sample.

A note on this clonotype: The antigen it binds to is not known. Base quality data are lacking; no much larger clone is found one base away.

Peripheral blood CD8+ and CD4+ T cells from healthy donors, Susac syndrome patients and multiple sclerosis patients were profiled using high-throughput TCR beta sequencing. The multiple sclerosis controls were treatment-naive patients whose relapsing-remitting disease, either stable or active, fulfilled the revised McDonald criteria. Bulk CD8+ and CD4+ T cells were purified by magnetic negative isolation, while CD8+ TEMRA cells were enriched using FACS. Blood was drawn into EDTA tubes, processed within 24 hours, and PBMCs were isolated by density gradient centrifugation. PBMCs destined for TCR sequencing were cryopreserved in liquid nitrogen and later thawed in a 37 °C water bath. Purity of sorted or isolated CD4+, CD8+ and CD8+ TEMRA cells was at least 90%.

The chain is encoded by TRBV24-1 joined to TRBJ2-1, with the D segment identity uncertain. The receptor's source is a human donor with multiple sclerosis. Input material: CD8+ T cells from PBMCs. The CDR3 protein: CATTSSGLLYNEQFF. In nucleotide form, the sequence is TGTGCCACCACCAGCTCTGGGCTGCTCTACAATGAGCAGTTCTTC.